One sample yielded the 21 T cell receptor beta chains listed below, sequenced in a study of T cell changes during pregnancy in multiple sclerosis. Repertoires were generated with immunoSEQ multiplex PCR, while TCRdb's copy carries only in-frame clones and drops some. The sample consists of 50,000 to 70,000 clones, 91% of them appearing once. The specimen was peripheral blood, collected after pregnancy. The receptors derive from a female donor in good health, enrolled as a control in a pregnancy study.

The chain carries TRBV9 and TRBJ1-3, with TRBD1 as a possible D gene (6 bases). The CDR3 covers 14 residues. V shed 2 bases and J shed 4 bases, with 10 bases lying between them. CDR1 and CDR2 from the germline V gene are SGDLS and YYNGEE. DNA for the CDR3: TGTGCCAGCAGCGTCCAGGGGTCGGGAAACACCATATATTTT. This sequence encodes CASSVQGSGNTIYF.

V is TRBV7-9 and J is TRBJ2-1, with D perhaps TRBD2 (7 bases). Germline lookup yields CDR1 SEHNR and CDR2 FQNEAQ (reference sequence). Trimming removed 3 bases from V and 4 bases from J, with 13 bases in between. The CDR3 extends over 15 amino acids. For the CDR3, the DNA is TGTGCCAGCAGCTTCGGTGGGGGGGCATACAATGAGCAGTTCTTC. Its translation is CASSFGGGAYNEQFF.

CDR3 nucleotides: TGTGCCAGCAGCCAAGATGGGGGGAGCAATCAGCCCCAGCATTTT. It translates to CASSQDGGSNQPQHF. The chain couples TRBV4-2 to TRBJ1-5; the D gene is possibly TRBD1 (5 bases). The V end was cut by 0 bases, the J end by 1 base, with 7 bases between. CDR3 length: 15 residues. Per the germline V gene, CDR1 is LGHNA and CDR2 is YNFKEQ.

The CDR3 DNA follows: TGCGCCAGCAGCCCTGGGCCCACTAACTATGGCTACACCTTC. Protein product: CASSPGPTNYGYTF. The J gene is TRBJ1-2, the V gene TRBV4-3; D is undetermined. V shed 4 bases and J shed 0 bases, with 9 bases lying between them. The germline gives CDR1 LGHNA, CDR2 YSLEER. There are 14 residues in the CDR3.

The genes are TRBV11-3 and TRBJ2-1, with 11 bases matching TRBD2. This CDR3 spans 16 amino acids. Germline-derived CDR1 and CDR2 are SGHNT and YENEEA. Unmatched junction bases numbered 8, after V lost 2 bases and J lost 8 bases. The CDR3 DNA is TGTGCCAGCAGCTTATTAGGTAGCGGGGGGGCGGATGAGCAGTTCTTC. This codes for CASSLLGSGGADEQFF.

The V and J genes are TRBV6-7 and TRBJ2-7; 14 positions agree with TRBD2. TRBV6-7 falls under the ORF class, with uncertain function. This CDR3 contains 18 residues. V was clipped by 11 bases and J by 0 bases; unmatched bases: 15. The CDR3 DNA follows: TGTGCCCCCAGAGAGCCCGGGACTAGCGGGGGAAACTCCTACGAGCAGTACTTC. Its protein product is CAPREPGTSGGNSYEQYF.

The table lists this clone with a few counts. The J gene is TRBJ1-1, the V gene TRBV4-2, with 11 bases fitting TRBD1. Trimming cost V 1 base and J 5 bases; bases outside gene matches: 6. Germline V gene sequence: CDR1 LGHNA, CDR2 YNFKEQ. CDR3 length: 16 residues. CDR3 bases: TGTGCCAGCAGCCAAGCATTCCGGGACAGGGGGACTGAAGCTTTCTTT. Its translation is CASSQAFRDRGTEAFF.

The chain uses TRBV25-1 and TRBJ2-1, with D uncertain. Germline V gene sequence: CDR1 MGHDK, CDR2 SYGVNS. This CDR3 contains 12 residues. V was clipped by 4 bases and J by 12 bases, with 13 bases between them. The CDR3 DNA sequence: TGTGCCAGCAGTGGGTACGCGGCCTTGCAGTTCTTC. It yields the protein CASSGYAALQFF.

The chain joins TRBV15 to TRBJ2-7, with D possibly TRBD2 on 6 matching bases. CDR1 and CDR2 (germline): LNHNV, YYDKDF (reference sequence). The CDR3 runs to 15 residues. Trimming removed 4 bases from V and 4 bases from J, with 17 bases in between. CDR3 sequence reads: CATSTGTVRGYEQYF. DNA of the CDR3: TGTGCCACCAGCACAGGGACCGTGCGGGGTTACGAGCAGTACTTC.

The chain recombines TRBV10-3 with TRBJ1-5; a weak D match, TRBD1 (6 bases). CDR1 is ENHRY and CDR2 is SYGVKD in the germline V gene. Deletions cut 3 bases from V and 3 bases from J, with 18 bases between. This CDR3 comprises 17 residues. CDR3 residues: CAISEGGDGPFNQPQHF. The CDR3, as DNA: TGTGCCATCAGTGAAGGGGGAGACGGACCTTTCAATCAGCCCCAGCATTTT.

The chain couples TRBV19 to TRBJ2-5; 11 nucleotides match TRBD1. Germline values: CDR1 LNHDA, CDR2 SQIVND (reference sequence). The J segment lost 5 bases and the V segment lost 4 bases, leaving 6 bases of the junction unmatched. The CDR3 runs to 15 residues. For the CDR3, the DNA is TGTGCCAGTAGTAGATCCGGGACAGGGGGGGAGACCCAGTACTTC. Translated: CASSRSGTGGETQYF.

Here the CDR3 reads CASSLGSGREYEQYF. The CDR3 DNA is TGTGCCAGCAGCTTAGGTTCGGGCAGGGAATACGAGCAGTACTTC. The rearrangement uses TRBV7-2 and TRBJ2-7, with D perhaps matching TRBD1 (5 bases). The germline V gene encodes CDR1 SGHTA and CDR2 FQGNSA. This CDR3 is 15 amino acids long. V lost 1 base and J 4 bases, leaving 14 bases between the germline ends.

V gene TRBV7-3 combines with J gene TRBJ2-5; 11 bases match TRBD2. Germline lookup yields CDR1 SGHTA and CDR2 FQGTGA. The trim removed 1 base at V and 1 base at J, leaving 2 bases unmatched. The CDR3 consists of 16 residues. Here the CDR3 DNA reads TGTGCCAGCAGCTTAAGACTAGCGGGGACCCAAGAGACCCAGTACTTC. Translated, it gives CASSLRLAGTQETQYF.

This chain connects TRBV7-9 to TRBJ1-1; D uncertain. The CDR3 has 13 amino acids. The V gene's germline CDR1 is SEHNR and CDR2 FQNEAQ (reference sequence). V lost 1 base and J 1 base, leaving 4 bases between the germline ends. The CDR3 sequence is CASSLVQNTEAFF. In nucleotides, the CDR3 is TGTGCCAGCAGCTTAGTACAGAACACTGAAGCTTTCTTT. The complete variable domain, with remaining parts taken from reference TRBV7-9 and TRBJ1-1, reads DTGVSQNPRHKITKRGQNVTFRCDPISEHNRLYWYRQTLGQGPEFLTYFQNEAQLEKSRLLSDRFSAERPKGSFSTLEIQRTEQGDSAMYLCASSLVQNTEAFFGQGTRLTVV.

This clone has just a few counts. The chain links TRBV7-9 to TRBJ1-3; 7 bases match TRBD1. Germline V lookup: CDR1 SEHNR, CDR2 FQNEAQ (reference sequence). The CDR3 is 18 residues long. V lost 1 base and J lost 7; bases outside the gene matches: 16. This chain's CDR3 is CASSLGVLVRGLRNTIYF. As DNA, the CDR3 is TGTGCCAGCAGCTTAGGGGTGTTGGTGAGGGGGCTAAGGAACACCATATATTTT.

Written as DNA, the CDR3 is TGTGCCAGCAGCTTAGGCGGGGGGTTGAAAAACATTCAGTACTTC. This encodes CASSLGGGLKNIQYF. The V gene is TRBV11-3, the J gene TRBJ2-4, with 8 bases identical to TRBD2. The CDR3 is 15 amino acids. Germline CDR1 reads SGHNT; CDR2 reads YENEEA. V shed 1 base, J shed 4 bases, and the junction held 3 bases outside the gene matches.

The V call is TRBV4-2, the J call TRBJ2-6; 7 positions match TRBD1. V lost 4 bases to trimming and J lost 4 bases; unmatched junction nucleotides: 7. This CDR3 spans 16 amino acids. In germline, CDR1 is LGHNA, CDR2 YNFKEQ. The CDR3 DNA reads TGTGCCAGCAGCCCTGACAGGGAGTCAGGGGCCAACGTCCTGACTTTC. Translated, it gives CASSPDRESGANVLTF.

This chain connects TRBV2 to TRBJ2-5, with 12 bases matching TRBD2. The CDR3 spans 15 residues. Trimming removed 4 bases from V and 4 bases from J; junction bases left unmatched: 4. The germline CDR1 and CDR2 sequences are SNHLY and FYNNEI. CDR3 region: CASSALAGGRETQYF. Here the CDR3 DNA reads TGTGCCAGCAGTGCACTAGCGGGGGGCCGAGAGACCCAGTACTTC.

The chain carries TRBV30 and TRBJ1-5, with TRBD1 matching over 7 bases. The germline gives CDR1 GTSNPN, CDR2 SVGIG (reference sequence). The junction had 6 bases not matched to a gene; V was cut back by 1 base and J by 6 bases. The CDR3 is made up of 14 amino acids. The CDR3 DNA reads as TGTGCCTGGAGTGCGGGGACAGACGGTCAGCCCCAGCATTTT. Protein product: CAWSAGTDGQPQHF.

The V call is TRBV19, the J call TRBJ2-3, with 11 bases that match TRBD2. Per germline, CDR1 LNHDA and CDR2 SQIVND (reference sequence). V trimming: 1 base; J trimming: 9 bases; junction bases outside the gene matches: 9. The CDR3 length is 16 residues. Here the CDR3 reads CASSIVLAGAPWTQYF. The CDR3 DNA follows: TGTGCCAGTAGTATAGTACTAGCGGGGGCGCCTTGGACGCAGTATTTT.

The chain links TRBV4-2 to TRBJ1-4; D might be TRBD1 (5 bases). CDR3 size: 17 residues. The V and J ends lost 0 bases and 2 bases respectively, with 13 bases between them. CDR1 and CDR2 (germline): LGHNA, YNFKEQ. CDR3 DNA: TGTGCCAGCAGCCAAGAAGGCGGGGGAAGGACTAATGAAAAACTGTTTTTT. Its protein product is CASSQEGGGRTNEKLFF.